A selection of T cell receptor beta chains follows, all from one sample in a study of blood T cell repertoires in COVID-19. Only in-frame clones appear in the TCRdb table, and some are missing; sequencing was by immunoSEQ multiplex PCR. The sample includes hundreds of thousands of clones, approximately 86% seen only once; the top ten take 2.1%. The specimen sequenced was peripheral blood. The receptors shown here come from a woman in her thirties who had recovered from COVID-19. Both conserved end residues are part of each CDR3. Fields, in order: clone size, J gene, CDR3 length, D gene, V gene, CDR3 protein, CDR3 DNA. D genes are given only for firm matches. Size values are once, few and many counts, or a class for expanded clones, and some rows have none.

-,TRBJ2-6,16,-,TRBV19,CASSIGSGSGANVLTF,TGTGCCAGTAGTATAGGGTCAGGCTCTGGGGCCAACGTCCTGACTTTC
-,TRBJ1-2,13,TRBD1,TRBV7-8,CASSFRTGKGYTF,TGTGCCAGCAGCTTTCGGACAGGGAAGGGCTACACCTTC
-,TRBJ2-1,15,TRBD2,TRBV5-1,CASRRTSVAYNEQFF,TGCGCCAGCAGACGTACTAGCGTCGCCTACAATGAGCAGTTCTTC
-,TRBJ2-7,15,TRBD2,TRBV5-6,CASSLPSGGAYEQYF,TGTGCCAGCAGCTTACCTAGCGGAGGTGCCTACGAGCAGTACTTC
once,TRBJ2-3,16,-,TRBV5-4,CASSPKQGASTDTQYF,TGTGCCAGCAGCCCGAAGCAGGGCGCTAGCACAGATACGCAGTATTTT
-,TRBJ2-3,12,-,TRBV27,CASSPSTDTQYF,TGTGCCAGCAGTCCAAGCACAGATACGCAGTATTTT
-,TRBJ1-5,22,-,TRBV3-1/TRBV3-2,CASSQDKCVRTGKILEHQPQHF,TGTGCCAGCAGCCAAGATAAATGTGTAAGAACAGGAAAAATTTTAGAACATCAGCCCCAGCATTTT
-,TRBJ1-5,16,TRBD1,TRBV15,CATSRTAGTGDQPQHF,TGTGCCACCAGCAGAACCGCCGGGACAGGGGATCAGCCCCAGCATTTT
-,TRBJ1-1,14,-,TRBV3-1/TRBV3-2,CASSPSDRGGGAFF,TGTGCCAGCAGCCCCTCGGATAGGGGCGGGGGAGCTTTCTTT
-,TRBJ1-2,14,TRBD1,TRBV6-5,CASSYRTGGGGYTF,TGTGCCAGCAGTTACCGAACAGGGGGCGGCGGCTACACCTTC
-,TRBJ1-5,13,-,TRBV5-6,CASSFSGNQPQHF,TGTGCCAGCAGCTTCTCGGGCAATCAGCCCCAGCATTTT
-,TRBJ1-1,18,TRBD1,TRBV24-1,CATSDRPGTGGMNTEAFF,TGTGCCACCAGTGATCGTCCCGGGACAGGCGGAATGAACACTGAAGCTTTCTTT
-,TRBJ2-1,12,-,TRBV3-1/TRBV3-2,CASSQLTGPGFF,TGTGCCAGCAGCCAACTTACAGGGCCTGGGTTCTTC
few,TRBJ2-6,14,-,TRBV5-1,CASGQGAGANVLTF,TGCGCCAGCGGGCAGGGCGCTGGGGCCAACGTCCTGACTTTC
-,TRBJ1-3,14,-,TRBV28,CASSDGIAGNTIYF,TGTGCCAGTTCCGACGGGATCGCTGGAAACACCATATATTTT
-,TRBJ2-1,11,TRBD1,TRBV29-1,CSVTGDNEQFF,TGCAGCGTAACAGGGGACAATGAGCAGTTCTTC
-,TRBJ2-2,19,TRBD2,TRBV5-8,CASSSGLAGGPTSPGELFF,TGTGCCAGCAGCTCGGGACTAGCGGGAGGGCCCACAAGTCCCGGGGAGCTGTTTTTT
-,TRBJ1-2,12,TRBD1,TRBV19,CASTGGNYGYTF,TGTGCCAGTACAGGGGGTAATTATGGCTACACCTTC
-,TRBJ1-2,12,-,TRBV7-2,CASSFPPGTYTF,TGTGCCAGCAGCTTCCCCCCGGGAACCTACACCTTC
-,TRBJ1-6,15,TRBD1,TRBV5-3,CARSRPTGMNSPLHF,TGTGCCAGAAGCCGACCGACAGGGATGAATTCACCCCTCCACTTT
once,TRBJ2-3,15,TRBD1,TRBV7-8,CASSRTGGITDTQYF,TGTGCCAGCAGCCGAACAGGGGGAATCACAGATACGCAGTATTTT
few,TRBJ2-7,18,TRBD2,TRBV6-6,CASSPRLGLAGGGYEQYF,TGTGCCAGCAGTCCCCGGCTTGGACTAGCGGGGGGCGGGTACGAGCAGTACTTC
once,TRBJ2-1,14,TRBD1,TRBV7-9,CASSLLGGYDEQFF,TGTGCCAGCAGCTTACTAGGGGGCTACGATGAGCAGTTCTTC
-,TRBJ2-3,16,-,TRBV7-9,CASSFRLGPSTDTQYF,TGTGCCAGCAGCTTCCGACTAGGCCCTAGCACAGATACGCAGTATTTT
-,TRBJ2-1,14,-,TRBV29-1,CSGQTDLNYNEQFF,TGCAGCGGCCAGACCGACTTGAACTACAATGAGCAGTTCTTC
-,TRBJ2-6,16,-,TRBV7-6,CASSEPVNSGANVLTF,TGTGCCAGCAGCGAACCAGTGAACTCTGGGGCCAACGTCCTGACTTTC
few,TRBJ2-7,15,TRBD2,TRBV11-3,CASSFGLAEPYEQYF,TGTGCCAGCAGCTTCGGACTAGCGGAACCTTACGAGCAGTACTTC
-,TRBJ2-6,15,-,TRBV9,CASSIRQSGANVLTF,TGTGCCAGCAGCATTAGACAGTCTGGGGCCAACGTCCTGACTTTC
-,TRBJ2-7,14,TRBD1,TRBV6-5,CASSRGQDFYEQYF,TGTGCCAGCAGTCGAGGACAGGATTTTTACGAGCAGTACTTC
-,TRBJ1-1,16,TRBD1,TRBV5-8,CASSSRTGGFDTEAFF,TGTGCCAGCAGCTCACGGACAGGGGGCTTTGACACTGAAGCTTTCTTT
-,TRBJ1-1,15,-,TRBV5-1,CASSFQQGIHTEAFF,TGCGCCAGCAGCTTCCAACAGGGAATCCACACTGAAGCTTTCTTT
-,TRBJ1-3,14,-,TRBV28,CASSPGYAGNTIYF,TGTGCCAGCAGTCCTGGTTATGCGGGAAACACCATATATTTT
-,TRBJ2-1,16,-,TRBV18,CASSPDSGPSYNEQFF,TGTGCCAGCTCACCTGACAGCGGGCCTTCCTACAATGAGCAGTTCTTC
-,TRBJ2-7,14,-,TRBV9,CASSEGYQGYEQYF,TGTGCCAGCAGCGAGGGATACCAGGGTTACGAGCAGTACTTC
-,TRBJ1-2,15,-,TRBV6-4,CASSDSTGGGYGYTF,TGTGCCAGCAGTGACTCGACAGGCGGCGGCTATGGCTACACCTTC
-,TRBJ1-2,13,TRBD1,TRBV30,CAWSVTGGYGYTF,TGTGCCTGGAGTGTCACAGGGGGCTATGGCTACACCTTC
-,TRBJ2-2,16,-,TRBV11-3,CASSFGFGGSTGELFF,TGTGCCAGCAGCTTCGGATTCGGGGGTTCCACCGGGGAGCTGTTTTTT
-,TRBJ2-1,12,TRBD2,TRBV4-1,CASSREGNEQFF,TGCGCCAGCAGCCGGGAGGGGAATGAGCAGTTCTTC
-,TRBJ2-7,13,-,TRBV27,CASSPRGGYEQYF,TGTGCCAGCAGCCCCCGGGGAGGCTACGAGCAGTACTTC
-,TRBJ2-7,15,TRBD2,TRBV7-2,CASSQPGLGIYEQYF,TGTGCCAGCAGCCAGCCGGGACTAGGAATTTACGAGCAGTACTTC
-,TRBJ2-2,16,-,TRBV19,CASSRLEGVNTGELFF,TGTGCCAGTAGTCGCTTGGAAGGGGTGAACACCGGGGAGCTGTTTTTT
-,TRBJ1-1,15,-,TRBV5-6,CASSLAGILNTEAFF,TGTGCCAGCAGCTTGGCCGGGATCCTGAACACTGAAGCTTTCTTT